This T cell receptor (beta chain) was observed in a study of blood T cell repertoires in COVID-19. Study-wide background: Recovered participants had two consecutive negative NP/OP PCR tests, healthcare professional clearance, or symptom resolution. Specimens from acute and convalescent COVID-19 originated in the United States, Italy and Spain.

Profiled with immunoSEQ multiplex PCR; TCRdb holds only in-frame clones, not every one. Here the sample spans a few hundred thousand clones, 88% being singletons. This CDR3 comprises 16 residues. The germline V and J ends were trimmed by 0 bases and 0 bases, with 9 bases remaining between them. The germline V gene has CDR1 WSHSY and CDR2 SAAADI. Sequenced material: PBMCs or T cells enriched from blood (not recorded which). V gene TRBV10-2 combines with J gene TRBJ1-5; no reliable D call. The sequence came from a woman aged 55-70 years in a cohort exposed to, infected with or recovered from COVID-19 (not recorded which). The CDR3 loop is CASSESGVYSNQPQHF. The CDR3 DNA is TGCGCCAGCAGTGAGTCTGGAGTTTATAGCAATCAGCCCCAGCATTTT.